Presented here are 7 T cell receptor beta chains from one specimen sequenced in a study of T cells in localized non-small cell lung cancer. The method was immunoSEQ multiplex PCR; TCRdb's version includes in-frame clones alone and lacks a portion of them. The sample shows roughly 20,000 clones, about 83% of them seen only once. The sequencing used peripheral blood, collected before any cancer treatment. Receptors originate from a man aged 40 to 69 with stage I lung adenocarcinoma.

This chain connects TRBV7-2 to TRBJ2-3, with D perhaps being TRBD1 or TRBD2 (5 bases each). Trimming removed 5 bases at V and 0 bases at J, with 9 bases between. The CDR3 runs to 14 residues. CDR1 SGHTA and CDR2 FQGNSA come from the germline V gene. CDR3 amino acids: CASSVGASTDTQYF. The CDR3 DNA reads as TGTGCCAGCAGCGTCGGGGCAAGCACAGATACGCAGTATTTT.

This chain links TRBV20-1 with TRBJ2-5, with D unclear. The CDR3 has 10 amino acids. Looked up from germline, CDR1 is DFQATT and CDR2 is SNEGSKA (reference sequence). V gave up 6 bases and J gave up 7 bases, with 9 bases separating them. The CDR3 DNA is TGCAGTGCCGAGATTGGGACCCAGTACTTC. Translated, it gives CSAEIGTQYF.

The rearrangement uses TRBV7-2 and TRBJ2-7; 7 nucleotides agree with TRBD2. Looked up from germline, CDR1 is SGHTA and CDR2 is FQGNSA. This CDR3 has 14 amino acids. V lost 1 base to trimming and J lost 3 bases; unmatched junction nucleotides: 3. Written as DNA, the CDR3 is TGTGCCAGCAGCTTAGTGGGGGGGAGCTACGAGCAGTACTTC. It codes for CASSLVGGSYEQYF.

The rearrangement uses TRBV28 and TRBJ2-7, with D possibly matching TRBD2 (6 bases). CDR1 is MDHEN, CDR2 SYDVKM, per germline. This CDR3 contains 16 residues. Trimming took off 2 bases at V and 3 bases at J, with 17 bases between the two ends. The chain's CDR3 is CASSLGGYVGSYEQYF. CDR3 DNA sequence: TGTGCCAGCAGTTTAGGGGGGTACGTCGGAAGCTACGAGCAGTACTTC.

This chain uses TRBV25-1 with TRBJ2-3; D remains ambiguous. Trimming pared 7 bases from V and 1 base from J, leaving 15 bases between. This CDR3 is built from 15 residues. Germline V gene lookup returns CDR1 MGHDK and CDR2 SYGVNS. As DNA, the CDR3 is TGTGCCAGCAATGGAAACGGAAAGGGCACAGATACGCAGTATTTT. It codes for CASNGNGKGTDTQYF. Full variable domain (outside the CDR3, taken from reference TRBV25-1 and TRBJ2-3): EADIYQTPRYLVIGTGKKITLECSQTMGHDKMYWYQQDPGMELHLIHYSYGVNSTEKGDLSSESTVSRIRTEHFPLTLESARPSHTSQYLCASNGNGKGTDTQYFGPGTRLTVL.

This clone was recorded once. The same CDR3 is also encoded by other DNA sequences in this sample. This chain uses TRBV6-6 with TRBJ2-1, with 9 bases matching TRBD1. This CDR3 contains 16 residues. Germline loops: CDR1 MNHNY, CDR2 SVGAGI (reference sequence). J lost 4 bases, V lost 6 bases, and 10 bases had no gene match. The DNA for the CDR3 is TGTGCCAGCAGCTCAACGGACAGGGGAACTTACAATGAGCAGTTCTTC. Its translation is CASSSTDRGTYNEQFF.

J is TRBJ1-2 and V is TRBV5-4; D gene uncertain. Germline V gives CDR1 SGHNT, CDR2 YYREEE (reference sequence). Trimming removed 0 bases from V and 8 bases from J, with 23 bases in between. This CDR3 spans 17 amino acids. The chain's CDR3 is CASSLGAANSVRRGYTF. The DNA of the CDR3 is TGTGCCAGCAGCTTGGGAGCCGCGAACTCTGTGCGTAGGGGCTACACCTTC.